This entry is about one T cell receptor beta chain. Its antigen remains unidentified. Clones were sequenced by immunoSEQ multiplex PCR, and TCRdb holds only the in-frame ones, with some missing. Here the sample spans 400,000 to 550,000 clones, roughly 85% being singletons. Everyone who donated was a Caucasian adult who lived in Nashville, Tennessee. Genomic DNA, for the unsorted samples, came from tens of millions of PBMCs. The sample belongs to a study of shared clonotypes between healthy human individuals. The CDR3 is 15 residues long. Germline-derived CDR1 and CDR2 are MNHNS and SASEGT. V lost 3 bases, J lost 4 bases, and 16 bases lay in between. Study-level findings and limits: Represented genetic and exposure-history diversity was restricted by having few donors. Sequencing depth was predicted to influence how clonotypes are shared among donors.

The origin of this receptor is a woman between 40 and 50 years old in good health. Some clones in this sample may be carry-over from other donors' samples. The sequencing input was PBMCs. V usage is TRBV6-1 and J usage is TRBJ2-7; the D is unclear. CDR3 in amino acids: CASSDSLPLGYEQYF. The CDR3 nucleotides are TGTGCCAGCAGTGATAGTCTCCCGCTGGGATACGAGCAGTACTTC.